Detailed here is one T cell receptor beta chain. The CDR3 is 20 residues long. The germline CDR1 and CDR2 sequences are SGHTA and FQGNSA. Trimming removed 4 bases from V and 0 bases from J; junction bases left unmatched: 12. A second PCR of 7 to 11 cycles used a sample-barcoded 5' primer and a J-beta primer mix. Every cDNA molecule carried a tag from a template-switch adaptor bearing 12 random nucleotides. TCRdb reprocessed the 5' RACE reads via MiXCR and lists one record per CDR3 protein. The sample holds 1.5 million to 2 million distinct CDR3 sequences, roughly a third seen once. This record comes from a study of blood T cells in healthy people across ages.

Source material: blood. The source is a woman aged 25 to 39 in good health. This chain uses TRBV7-2 with TRBJ2-1; TRBD2 aligns across 13 bases. The CDR3 region has the DNA TGTGCCAGCAGCTCGCAGCCGGGACTAGCGGGATCCGGCTCCTACAATGAGCAGTTCTTC. Protein sequence: CASSSQPGLAGSGSYNEQFF. The complete variable domain, with remaining parts taken from reference TRBV7-2 and TRBJ2-1, reads GAGVSQSPSNKVTEKGKDVELRCDPISGHTALYWYRQSLGQGLEFLIYFQGNSAPDKSGLPSDRFSAERTGGSVSTLTIQRTQQEDSAVYLCASSSQPGLAGSGSYNEQFFGPGTRLTVL.